The T cell receptor beta chain under discussion was sequenced for a study of blood T cells in healthy people across ages. Study context: T cells yielded about one barcoded beta molecule per two cells through template switching.

V gave up 0 bases and J gave up 7 bases, with 6 bases separating them. Germline V gives CDR1 ENHRY, CDR2 SYGVKD. CDR3 length: 12 amino acids. Each donor supplied ten milliliters of peripheral blood. Samples each yielded at least 6 micrograms of total RNA. Broader study findings: Diversity was higher, and naive CD4+ cells more numerous, in long-lived donors than in aged donors.

As for this clonotype: Its antigen is still unknown.

For the second PCR, which ran for about 7 to 11 cycles, a sample-barcoded 5' primer and a J-beta primer mix were used. TCRdb re-called the 5' RACE reads with MiXCR, one entry per CDR3 protein. Of about 1.5 million distinct CDR3 sequences in the sample, 40% to 45% were seen once. The specimen was blood. The genes are TRBV10-3 and TRBJ2-5; D unresolved. The sequence derives from a woman aged 18-30 years in good health. Here the CDR3 DNA reads TGTGCCATCAGTGAGTCGTCTGGGACCCAGTACTTC. The encoded protein is CAISESSGTQYF.